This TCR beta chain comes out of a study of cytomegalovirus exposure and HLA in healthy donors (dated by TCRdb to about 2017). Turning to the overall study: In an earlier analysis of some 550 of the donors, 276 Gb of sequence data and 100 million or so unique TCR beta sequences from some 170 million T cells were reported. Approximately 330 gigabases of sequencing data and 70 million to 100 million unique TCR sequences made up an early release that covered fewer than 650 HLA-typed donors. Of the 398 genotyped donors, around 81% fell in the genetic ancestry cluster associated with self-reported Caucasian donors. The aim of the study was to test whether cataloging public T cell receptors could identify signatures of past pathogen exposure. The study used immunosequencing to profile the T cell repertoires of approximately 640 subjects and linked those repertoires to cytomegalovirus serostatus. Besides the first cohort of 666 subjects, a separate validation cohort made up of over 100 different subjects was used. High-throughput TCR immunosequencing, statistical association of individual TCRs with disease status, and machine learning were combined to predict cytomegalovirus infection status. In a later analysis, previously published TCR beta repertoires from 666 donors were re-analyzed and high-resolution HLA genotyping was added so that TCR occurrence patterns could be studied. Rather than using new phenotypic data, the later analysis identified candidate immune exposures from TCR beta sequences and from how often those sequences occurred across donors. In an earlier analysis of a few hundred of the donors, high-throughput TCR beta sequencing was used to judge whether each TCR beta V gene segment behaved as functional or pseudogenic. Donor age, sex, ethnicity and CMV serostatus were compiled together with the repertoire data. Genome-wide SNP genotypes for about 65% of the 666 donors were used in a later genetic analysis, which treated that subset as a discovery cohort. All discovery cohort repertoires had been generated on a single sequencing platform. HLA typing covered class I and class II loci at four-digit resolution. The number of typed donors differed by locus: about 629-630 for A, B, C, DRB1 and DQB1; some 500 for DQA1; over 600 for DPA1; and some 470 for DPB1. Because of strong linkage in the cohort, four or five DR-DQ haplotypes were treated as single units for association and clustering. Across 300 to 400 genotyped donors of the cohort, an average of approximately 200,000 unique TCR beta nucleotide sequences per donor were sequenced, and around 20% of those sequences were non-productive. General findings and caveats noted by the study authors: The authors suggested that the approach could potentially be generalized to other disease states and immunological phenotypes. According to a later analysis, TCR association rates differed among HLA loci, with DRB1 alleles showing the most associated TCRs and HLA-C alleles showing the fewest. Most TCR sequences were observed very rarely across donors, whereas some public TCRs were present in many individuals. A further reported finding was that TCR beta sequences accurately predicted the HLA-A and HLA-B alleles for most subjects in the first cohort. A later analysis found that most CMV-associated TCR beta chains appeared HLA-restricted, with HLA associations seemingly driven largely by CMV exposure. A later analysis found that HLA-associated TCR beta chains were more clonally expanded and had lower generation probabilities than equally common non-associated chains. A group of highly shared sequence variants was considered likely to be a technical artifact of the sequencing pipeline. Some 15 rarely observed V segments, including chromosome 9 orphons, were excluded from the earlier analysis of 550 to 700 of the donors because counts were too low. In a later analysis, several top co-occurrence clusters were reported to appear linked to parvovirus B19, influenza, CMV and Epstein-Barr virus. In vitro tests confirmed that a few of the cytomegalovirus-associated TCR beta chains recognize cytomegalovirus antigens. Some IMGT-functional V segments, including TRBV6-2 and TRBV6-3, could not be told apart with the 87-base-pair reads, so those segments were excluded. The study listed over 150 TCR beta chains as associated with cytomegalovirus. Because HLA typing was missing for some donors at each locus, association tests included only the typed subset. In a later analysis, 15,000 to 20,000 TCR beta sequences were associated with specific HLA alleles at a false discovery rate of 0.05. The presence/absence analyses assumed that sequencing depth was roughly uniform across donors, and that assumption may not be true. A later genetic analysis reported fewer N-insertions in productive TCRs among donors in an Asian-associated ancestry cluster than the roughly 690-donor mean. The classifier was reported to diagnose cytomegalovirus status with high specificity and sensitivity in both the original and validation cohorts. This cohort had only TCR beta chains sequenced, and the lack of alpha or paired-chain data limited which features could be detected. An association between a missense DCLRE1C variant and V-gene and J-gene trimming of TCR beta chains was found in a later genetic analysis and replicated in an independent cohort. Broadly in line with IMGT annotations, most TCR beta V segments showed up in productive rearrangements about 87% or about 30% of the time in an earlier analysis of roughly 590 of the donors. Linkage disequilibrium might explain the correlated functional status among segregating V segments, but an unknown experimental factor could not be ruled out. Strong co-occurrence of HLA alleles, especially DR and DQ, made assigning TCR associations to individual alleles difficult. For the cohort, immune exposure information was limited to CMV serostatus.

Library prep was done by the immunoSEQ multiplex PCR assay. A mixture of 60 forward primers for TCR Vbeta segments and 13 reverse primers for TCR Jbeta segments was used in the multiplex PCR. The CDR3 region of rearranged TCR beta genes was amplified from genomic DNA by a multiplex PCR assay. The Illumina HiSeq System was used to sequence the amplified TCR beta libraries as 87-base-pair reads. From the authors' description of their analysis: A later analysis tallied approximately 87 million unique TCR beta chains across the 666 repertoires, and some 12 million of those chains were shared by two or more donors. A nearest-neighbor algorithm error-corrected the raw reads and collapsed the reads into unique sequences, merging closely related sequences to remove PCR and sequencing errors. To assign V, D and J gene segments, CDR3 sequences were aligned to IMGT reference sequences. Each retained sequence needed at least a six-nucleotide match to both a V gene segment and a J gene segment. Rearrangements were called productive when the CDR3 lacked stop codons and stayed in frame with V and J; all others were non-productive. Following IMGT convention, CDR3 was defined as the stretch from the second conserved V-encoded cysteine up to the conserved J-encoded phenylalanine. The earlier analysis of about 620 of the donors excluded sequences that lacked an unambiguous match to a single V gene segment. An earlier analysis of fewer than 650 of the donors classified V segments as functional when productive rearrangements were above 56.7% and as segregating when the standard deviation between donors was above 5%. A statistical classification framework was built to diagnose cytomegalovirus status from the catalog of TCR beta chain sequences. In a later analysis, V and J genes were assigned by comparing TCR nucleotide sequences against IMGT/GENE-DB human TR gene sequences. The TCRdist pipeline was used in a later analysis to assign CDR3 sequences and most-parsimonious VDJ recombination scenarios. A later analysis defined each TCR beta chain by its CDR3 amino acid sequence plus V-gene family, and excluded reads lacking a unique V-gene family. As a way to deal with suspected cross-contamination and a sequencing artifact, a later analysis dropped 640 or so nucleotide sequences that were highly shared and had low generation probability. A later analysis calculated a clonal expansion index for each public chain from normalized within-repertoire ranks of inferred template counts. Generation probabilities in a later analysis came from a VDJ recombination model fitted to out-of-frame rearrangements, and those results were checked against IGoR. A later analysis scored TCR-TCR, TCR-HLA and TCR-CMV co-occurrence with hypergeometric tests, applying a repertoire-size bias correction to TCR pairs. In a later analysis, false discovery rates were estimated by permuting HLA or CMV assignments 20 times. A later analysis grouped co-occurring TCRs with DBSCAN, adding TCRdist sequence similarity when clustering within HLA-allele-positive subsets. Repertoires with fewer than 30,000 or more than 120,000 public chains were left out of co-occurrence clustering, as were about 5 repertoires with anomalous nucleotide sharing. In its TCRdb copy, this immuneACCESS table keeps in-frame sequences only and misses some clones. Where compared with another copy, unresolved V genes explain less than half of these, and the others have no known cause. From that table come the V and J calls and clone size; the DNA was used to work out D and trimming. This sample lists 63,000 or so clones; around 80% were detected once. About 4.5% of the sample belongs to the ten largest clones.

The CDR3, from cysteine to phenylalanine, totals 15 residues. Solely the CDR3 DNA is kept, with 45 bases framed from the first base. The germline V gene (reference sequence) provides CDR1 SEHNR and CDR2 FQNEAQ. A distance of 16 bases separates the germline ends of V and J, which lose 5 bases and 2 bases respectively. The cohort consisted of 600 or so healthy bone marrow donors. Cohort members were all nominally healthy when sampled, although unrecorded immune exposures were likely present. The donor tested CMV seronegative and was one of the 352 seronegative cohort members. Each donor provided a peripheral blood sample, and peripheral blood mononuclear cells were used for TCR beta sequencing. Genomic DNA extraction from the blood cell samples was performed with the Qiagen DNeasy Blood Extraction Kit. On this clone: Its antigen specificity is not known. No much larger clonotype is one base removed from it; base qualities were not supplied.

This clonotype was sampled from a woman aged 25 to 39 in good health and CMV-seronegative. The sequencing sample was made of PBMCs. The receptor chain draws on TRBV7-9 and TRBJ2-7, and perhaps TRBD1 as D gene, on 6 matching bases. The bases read TGTGCCAGCAGCCTGGCTGGGGACACGGCCTACGAGCAGTACTTC. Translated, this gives CASSLAGDTAYEQYF.